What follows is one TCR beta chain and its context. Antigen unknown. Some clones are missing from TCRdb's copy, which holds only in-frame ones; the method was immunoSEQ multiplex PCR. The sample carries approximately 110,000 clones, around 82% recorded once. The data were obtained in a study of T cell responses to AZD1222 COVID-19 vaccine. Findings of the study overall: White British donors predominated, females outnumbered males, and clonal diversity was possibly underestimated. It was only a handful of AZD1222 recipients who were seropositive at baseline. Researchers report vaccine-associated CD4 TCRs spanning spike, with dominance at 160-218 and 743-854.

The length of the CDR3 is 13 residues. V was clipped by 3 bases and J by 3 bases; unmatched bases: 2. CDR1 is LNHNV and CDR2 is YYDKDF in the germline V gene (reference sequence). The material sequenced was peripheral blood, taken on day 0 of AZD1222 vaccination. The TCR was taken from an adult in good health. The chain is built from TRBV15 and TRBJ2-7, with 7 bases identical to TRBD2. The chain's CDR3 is CATSRRDYYEQYF. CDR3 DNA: TGTGCCACCAGCAGGAGGGACTACTACGAGCAGTACTTC.